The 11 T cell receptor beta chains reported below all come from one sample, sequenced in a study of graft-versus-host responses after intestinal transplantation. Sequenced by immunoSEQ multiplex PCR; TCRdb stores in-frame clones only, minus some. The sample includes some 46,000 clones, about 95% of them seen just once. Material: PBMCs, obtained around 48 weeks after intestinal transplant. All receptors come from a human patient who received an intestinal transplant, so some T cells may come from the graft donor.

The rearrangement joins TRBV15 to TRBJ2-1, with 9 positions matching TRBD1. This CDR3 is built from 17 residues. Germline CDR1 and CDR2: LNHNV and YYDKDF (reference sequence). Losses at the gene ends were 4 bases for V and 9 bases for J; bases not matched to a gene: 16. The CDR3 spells CATSIPGTGNFGREQFF. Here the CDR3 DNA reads TGTGCCACCAGCATCCCCGGGACAGGGAACTTCGGGCGTGAGCAGTTCTTC.

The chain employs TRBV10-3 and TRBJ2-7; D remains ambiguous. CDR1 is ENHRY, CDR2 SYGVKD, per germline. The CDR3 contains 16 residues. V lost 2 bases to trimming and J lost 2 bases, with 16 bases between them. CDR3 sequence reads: CAISEERIDGTYEQYF. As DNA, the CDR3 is TGTGCCATCAGTGAGGAACGGATAGATGGAACCTACGAGCAGTACTTC.

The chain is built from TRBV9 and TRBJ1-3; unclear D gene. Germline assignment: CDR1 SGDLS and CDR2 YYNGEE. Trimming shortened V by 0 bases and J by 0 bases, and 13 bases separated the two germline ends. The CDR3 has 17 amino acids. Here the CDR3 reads CASSVGAGGSSGNTIYF. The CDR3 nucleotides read TGTGCCAGCAGCGTAGGCGCAGGCGGATCCTCTGGAAACACCATATATTTT.

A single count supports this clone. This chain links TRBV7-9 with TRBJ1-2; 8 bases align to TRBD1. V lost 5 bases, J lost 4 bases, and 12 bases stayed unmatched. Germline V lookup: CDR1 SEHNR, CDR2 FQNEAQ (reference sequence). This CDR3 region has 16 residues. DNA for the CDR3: TGTGCCAGCAGCGTCGACAGGGACAGGATTCTCTATGGCTACACCTTC. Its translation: CASSVDRDRILYGYTF.

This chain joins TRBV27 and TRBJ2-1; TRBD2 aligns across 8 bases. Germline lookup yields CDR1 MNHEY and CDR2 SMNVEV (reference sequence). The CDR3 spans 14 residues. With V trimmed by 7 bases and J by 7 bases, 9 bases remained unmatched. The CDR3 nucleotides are TGTGCCAGCACCCTACACGGGGGGGCGAATGAGCAGTTCTTC. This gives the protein CASTLHGGANEQFF.

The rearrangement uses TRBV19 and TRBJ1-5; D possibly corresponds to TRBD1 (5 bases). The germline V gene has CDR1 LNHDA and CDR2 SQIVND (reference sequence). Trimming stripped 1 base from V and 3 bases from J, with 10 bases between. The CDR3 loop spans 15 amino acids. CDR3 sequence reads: CASSIGGGNNQPQHF. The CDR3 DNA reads TGTGCCAGTAGTATAGGGGGGGGAAACAATCAGCCCCAGCATTTT.

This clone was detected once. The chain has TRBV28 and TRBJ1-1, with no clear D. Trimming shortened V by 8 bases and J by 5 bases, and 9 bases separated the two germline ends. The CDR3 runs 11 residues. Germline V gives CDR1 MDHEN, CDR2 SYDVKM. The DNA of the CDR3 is TGTGCCAGCTATCGTGGGACTGAAGCTTTCTTT. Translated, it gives CASYRGTEAFF. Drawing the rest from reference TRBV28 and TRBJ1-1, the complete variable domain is DVKVTQSSRYLVKRTGEKVFLECVQDMDHENMFWYRQDPGLGLRLIYFSYDVKMKEKGDIPEGYSVSREKKERFSLILESASTNQTSMYLCASYRGTEAFFGQGTRLTVV.

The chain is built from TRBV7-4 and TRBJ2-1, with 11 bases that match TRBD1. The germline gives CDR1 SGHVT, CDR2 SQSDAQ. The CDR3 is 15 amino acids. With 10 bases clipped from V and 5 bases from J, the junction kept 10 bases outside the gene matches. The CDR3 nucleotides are TGTGCCAAGGGGACAGGGGGGGCTTGTGACAATGAGCAGTTCTTC. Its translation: CAKGTGGACDNEQFF. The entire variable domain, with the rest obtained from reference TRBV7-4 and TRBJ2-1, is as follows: GAGVSQSPRYKVAKRGRDVALRCDSISGHVTLYWYRQTLGQGSEVLTYSQSDAQRDKSGRPSGRFSAERPERSVSTLKIQRTEQGDSAVYLCAKGTGGACDNEQFFGPGTRLTVL.

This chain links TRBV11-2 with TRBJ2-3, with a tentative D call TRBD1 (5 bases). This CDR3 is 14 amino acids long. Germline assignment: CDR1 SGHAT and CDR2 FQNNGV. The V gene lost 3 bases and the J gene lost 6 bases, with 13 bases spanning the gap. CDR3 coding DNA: TGTGCCAGCAGCTTCAGGGTTGGTTCGGATACGCAGTATTTT. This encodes CASSFRVGSDTQYF.

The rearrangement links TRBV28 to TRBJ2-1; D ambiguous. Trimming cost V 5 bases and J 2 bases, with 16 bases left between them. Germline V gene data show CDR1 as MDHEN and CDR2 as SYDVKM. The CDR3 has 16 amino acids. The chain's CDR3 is CASSPTDGKPYNEQFF. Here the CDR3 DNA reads TGTGCCAGCAGTCCGACGGACGGCAAACCCTACAATGAGCAGTTCTTC.

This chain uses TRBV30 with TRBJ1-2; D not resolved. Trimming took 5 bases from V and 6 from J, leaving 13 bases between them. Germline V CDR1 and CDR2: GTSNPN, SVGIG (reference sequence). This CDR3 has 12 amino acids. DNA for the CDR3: TGTGCCTGGGAGAGGGTTCTGGATGGCTACACCTTC. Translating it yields CAWERVLDGYTF.